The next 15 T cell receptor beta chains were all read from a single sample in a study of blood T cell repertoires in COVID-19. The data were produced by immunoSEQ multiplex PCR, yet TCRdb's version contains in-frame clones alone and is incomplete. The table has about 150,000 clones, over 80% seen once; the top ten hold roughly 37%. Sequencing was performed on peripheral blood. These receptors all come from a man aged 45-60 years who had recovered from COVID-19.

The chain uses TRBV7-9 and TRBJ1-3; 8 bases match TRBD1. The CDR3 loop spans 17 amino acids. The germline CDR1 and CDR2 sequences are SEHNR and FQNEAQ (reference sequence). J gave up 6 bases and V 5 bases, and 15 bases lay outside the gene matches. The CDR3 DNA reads TGTGCCAGCAGCCCGACGCGCTTGGACAGGGTGGAAAACACCATATATTTT. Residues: CASSPTRLDRVENTIYF.

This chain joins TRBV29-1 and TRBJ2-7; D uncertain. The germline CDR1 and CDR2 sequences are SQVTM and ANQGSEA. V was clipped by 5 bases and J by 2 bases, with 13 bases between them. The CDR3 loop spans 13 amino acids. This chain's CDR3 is CSVMATQAYEQYF. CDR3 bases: TGCAGCGTTATGGCTACCCAGGCCTACGAGCAGTACTTC.

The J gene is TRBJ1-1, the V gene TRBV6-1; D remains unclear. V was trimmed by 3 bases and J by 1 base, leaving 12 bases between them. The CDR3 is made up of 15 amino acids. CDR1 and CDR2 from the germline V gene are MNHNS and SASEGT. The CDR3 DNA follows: TGTGCCAGCAGTGACAACGACGGAGCGAACACTGAAGCTTTCTTT. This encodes CASSDNDGANTEAFF.

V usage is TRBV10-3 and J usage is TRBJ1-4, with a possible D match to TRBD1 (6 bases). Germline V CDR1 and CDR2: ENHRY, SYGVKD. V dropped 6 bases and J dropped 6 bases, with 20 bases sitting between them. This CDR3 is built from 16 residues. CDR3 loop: CAIRGDTQALDEKLFF. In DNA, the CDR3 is TGTGCCATCAGGGGGGACACCCAGGCGTTGGATGAAAAACTGTTTTTT.

CDR3 DNA sequence: TGTGCCAGCAGCTTACTCGGGACACCTAATTCACCCCTCCACTTT. It encodes CASSLLGTPNSPLHF. The chain uses TRBV7-2 and TRBJ1-6, with D tentatively TRBD1 (6 bases). The CDR3 totals 15 residues. The germline V gene has CDR1 SGHTA and CDR2 FQGNSA. Trimming left V 2 bases short and J 6 bases short, with 11 bases between. The full variable domain, in which reference TRBV7-2 and TRBJ1-6 provide the parts outside the CDR3, is GAGVSQSPSNKVTEKGKDVELRCDPISGHTALYWYRQSLGQGLEFLIYFQGNSAPDKSGLPSDRFSAERTGGSVSTLTIQRTQQEDSAVYLCASSLLGTPNSPLHFGNGTRLTVT.

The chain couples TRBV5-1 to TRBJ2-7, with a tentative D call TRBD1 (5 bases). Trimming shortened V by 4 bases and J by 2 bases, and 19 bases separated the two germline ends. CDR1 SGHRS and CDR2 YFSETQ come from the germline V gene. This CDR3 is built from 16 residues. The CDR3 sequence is CASSQGLSRTAYEQYF. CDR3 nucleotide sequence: TGCGCCAGCAGCCAGGGCCTGTCCCGTACGGCCTACGAGCAGTACTTC.

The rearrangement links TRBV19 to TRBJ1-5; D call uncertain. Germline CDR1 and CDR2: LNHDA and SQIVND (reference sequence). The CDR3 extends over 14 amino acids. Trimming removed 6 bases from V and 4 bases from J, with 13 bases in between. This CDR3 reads CASRHGLINQPQHF. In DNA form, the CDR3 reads TGTGCCAGTAGACATGGACTGATTAATCAGCCCCAGCATTTT.

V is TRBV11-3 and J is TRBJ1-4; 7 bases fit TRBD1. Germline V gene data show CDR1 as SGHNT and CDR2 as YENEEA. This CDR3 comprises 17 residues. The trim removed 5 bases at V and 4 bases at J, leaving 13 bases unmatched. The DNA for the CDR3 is TGTGCCAGCAGCCGTGATTCGACAGGGCGACTTAATGAAAAACTGTTTTTT. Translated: CASSRDSTGRLNEKLFF.

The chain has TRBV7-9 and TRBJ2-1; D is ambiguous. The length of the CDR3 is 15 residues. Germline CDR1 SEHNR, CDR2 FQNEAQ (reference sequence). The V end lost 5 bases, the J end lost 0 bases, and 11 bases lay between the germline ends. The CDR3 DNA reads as TGTGCCAGCAGCCAAACAGATAGCTCCTACAATGAGCAGTTCTTC. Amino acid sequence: CASSQTDSSYNEQFF.

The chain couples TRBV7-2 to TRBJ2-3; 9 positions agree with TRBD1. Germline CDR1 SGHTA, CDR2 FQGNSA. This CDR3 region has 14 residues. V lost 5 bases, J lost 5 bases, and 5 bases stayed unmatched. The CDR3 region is CASSTGTGRDTQYF. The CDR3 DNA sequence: TGTGCCAGCAGCACCGGGACAGGGCGAGATACGCAGTATTTT.

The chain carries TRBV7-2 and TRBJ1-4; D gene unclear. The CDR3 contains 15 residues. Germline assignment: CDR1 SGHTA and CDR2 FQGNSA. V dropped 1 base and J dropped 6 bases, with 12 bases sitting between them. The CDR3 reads CASSLEGVRDEKLFF. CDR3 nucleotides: TGTGCCAGCAGCTTAGAAGGAGTCCGCGATGAAAAACTGTTTTTT.

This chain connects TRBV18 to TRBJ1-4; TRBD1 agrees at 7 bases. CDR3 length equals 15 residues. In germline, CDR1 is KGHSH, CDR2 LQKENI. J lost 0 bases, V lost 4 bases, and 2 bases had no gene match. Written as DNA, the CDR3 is TGTGCCAGCTCACGACAGGGCGCAACTAATGAAAAACTGTTTTTT. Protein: CASSRQGATNEKLFF.

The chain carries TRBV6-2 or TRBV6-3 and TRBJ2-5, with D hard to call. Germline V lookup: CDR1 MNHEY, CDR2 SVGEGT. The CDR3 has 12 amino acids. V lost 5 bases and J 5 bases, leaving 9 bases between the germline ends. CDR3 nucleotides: TGTGCCAGCAGTAATCCTTTCGAGACCCAGTACTTC. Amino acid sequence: CASSNPFETQYF.

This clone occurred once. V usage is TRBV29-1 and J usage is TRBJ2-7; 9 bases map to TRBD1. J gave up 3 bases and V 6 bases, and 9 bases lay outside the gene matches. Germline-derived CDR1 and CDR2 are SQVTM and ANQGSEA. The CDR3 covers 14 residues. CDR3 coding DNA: TGCAGCGTCGCGGGACAGGGAATCGGCTACGAGCAGTACTTC. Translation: CSVAGQGIGYEQYF.

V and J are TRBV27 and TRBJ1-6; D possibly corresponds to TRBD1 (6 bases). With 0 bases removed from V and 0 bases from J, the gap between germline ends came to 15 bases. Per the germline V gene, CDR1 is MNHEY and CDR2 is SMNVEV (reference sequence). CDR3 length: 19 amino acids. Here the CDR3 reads CASSLSMAGERSYNSPLHF. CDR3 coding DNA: TGTGCCAGCAGTTTATCGATGGCAGGGGAACGCTCCTATAATTCACCCCTCCACTTT.